This TCR beta chain was found in a study of vaccination and CD4 T cells after COVID-19. Treatment denoted: approximately 9-day PBMC culture with coronavirus spike peptide pools or control peptides (ViraFEST assay). A remark on this clonotype: What it binds is unknown.

Sequenced with the Oncomine TCR Beta short-read assay was DNA taken from cultured CD4+ T cells. Genomic DNA extraction was carried out from cultured CD4+ T cells. Via MiXCR, TCRdb re-called the PCR reads, giving one row per CDR3 protein. The table lists about 18,000 distinct CDR3 sequences, over 55% of them singletons. The CDR3 contains 17 residues. From germline, CDR1 is SGHTA and CDR2 FQGTGA. V gave up 5 bases and J gave up 7 bases, with 26 bases separating them. The TCR was taken from a human donor who had recovered from COVID-19. The sequencing used CD4+ T cells from blood, cultured in vitro, collected after SARS-CoV-2 vaccination. The rearrangement uses TRBV7-3 and TRBJ1-2; a weak D match, TRBD1 (6 bases). CDR3 coding DNA: TGTGCCAGCAGCCCCACCCACCGGGACACCGTTCTAGCTGGCTACACCTTC. Translating gives CASSPTHRDTVLAGYTF.